The 29 T cell receptor beta chains presented below share a single source sample, sequenced in a study of shared clonotypes between healthy human individuals. Clones were read by immunoSEQ multiplex PCR, and TCRdb kept only the in-frame ones, dropping some. This table has 450,000 to 500,000 clones, approximately 78% appearing once. Material: PBMCs. The receptors derive from a woman in her forties in good health. Some clones in this sample may be carry-over from other donors' samples.

The gene calls are TRBV19 and TRBJ2-3, with D possibly being TRBD1 or TRBD2 (5 bases each). Trimming stripped 5 bases from V and 0 bases from J, with 9 bases between. Germline V gives CDR1 LNHDA, CDR2 SQIVND (reference sequence). The CDR3 spans 14 residues. The CDR3 region is CASSWGPSTDTQYF. CDR3 sequence (DNA): TGTGCCAGTAGTTGGGGACCCAGCACAGATACGCAGTATTTT. Drawing the rest from reference TRBV19 and TRBJ2-3, the complete variable domain is DGGITQSPKYLFRKEGQNVTLSCEQNLNHDAMYWYRQDPGQGLRLIYYSQIVNDFQKGDIAEGYSVSREKKESFPLTVTSAQKNPTAFYLCASSWGPSTDTQYFGPGTRLTVL.

V and J are TRBV7-2 and TRBJ2-2; no firm D call. The CDR3 is 16 amino acids. Germline V gives CDR1 SGHTA, CDR2 FQGNSA. Trimming left V 0 bases short and J 2 bases short, with 10 bases between. The CDR3 loop reads CASSLAPSDNTGELFF. CDR3 nucleotides: TGTGCCAGCAGCTTAGCTCCGTCAGATAACACCGGGGAGCTGTTTTTT.

This clone occurred a few times. This rearrangement joins TRBV15 to TRBJ1-4; D call uncertain. The V end was cut by 0 bases, the J end by 4 bases, with 6 bases between. This CDR3 contains 14 residues. The germline gives CDR1 LNHNV, CDR2 YYDKDF (reference sequence). CDR3: CATSRDGRNEKLFF. The CDR3 DNA sequence: TGTGCCACCAGCAGAGATGGCCGTAATGAAAAACTGTTTTTT.

This clone was counted only a few times. In nucleotides, the CDR3 is TGCAGCGTTGATGTAACAGCAATTGAAGCTTTCTTT. This encodes CSVDVTAIEAFF. The chain recombines TRBV29-1 with TRBJ1-1; no definite D call. The length of the CDR3 is 12 residues. The V gene lost 3 bases and the J gene lost 7 bases, with 12 bases spanning the gap. Germline CDR1 is SQVTM and CDR2 is ANQGSEA.

This chain links TRBV7-9 with TRBJ1-4; D unresolved. V lost 5 bases, J lost 6 bases, and 10 bases lay in between. Looked up from germline, CDR1 is SEHNR and CDR2 is FQNEAQ (reference sequence). The CDR3 runs to 13 residues. The CDR3 nucleotides are TGTGCCAGCAGCGCGCGCGGGGATGAAAAACTGTTTTTT. Its protein is CASSARGDEKLFF.

The rearrangement joins TRBV2 to TRBJ1-1; 7 bases map to TRBD1. CDR1 is SNHLY, CDR2 FYNNEI, per germline. The CDR3 spans 15 residues. With V trimmed by 6 bases and J by 0 bases, 7 bases remained unmatched. The CDR3 region is CASRRRGQLNTEAFF. CDR3 nucleotides: TGTGCCAGCAGACGCCGGGGACAGCTGAACACTGAAGCTTTCTTT.

This clone appeared once. The chain employs TRBV5-1 and TRBJ2-2; D may be TRBD2 (6 bases). Trimming took off 4 bases at V and 3 bases at J, with 13 bases between the two ends. This CDR3 is built from 15 residues. Germline CDR1 is SGHRS and CDR2 is YFSETQ. Here the CDR3 reads CASSRTTPDTGELFF. As DNA, the CDR3 is TGCGCCAGCAGCCGGACTACCCCGGACACCGGGGAGCTGTTTTTT.

The rearrangement links TRBV30 to TRBJ2-1; D unresolved. Trimming pared 2 bases from V and 1 base from J, leaving 9 bases between. CDR1 and CDR2 from the germline V gene are GTSNPN and SVGIG (reference sequence). There are 14 residues in the CDR3. The CDR3 DNA sequence: TGTGCCTGGAGTTCGGAGAGGTCCTACAATGAGCAGTTCTTC. Protein sequence: CAWSSERSYNEQFF.

This clone showed up just once. The rearrangement uses TRBV30 and TRBJ2-7; the match to TRBD2 covers 8 bases. The V and J ends lost 5 bases and 2 bases, in that order; junction bases with no gene match: 11. This CDR3 has 15 amino acids. CDR1 and CDR2 from the germline V gene are GTSNPN and SVGIG (reference sequence). CDR3 in DNA: TGTGCCTGGGATTCTGGGCTAGCGGGTGCCTACGAGCAGTACTTC. Protein sequence: CAWDSGLAGAYEQYF.

This chain links TRBV4-3 with TRBJ2-7; TRBD2 agrees at 8 bases. Germline CDR1 and CDR2: LGHNA and YSLEER. The CDR3 has 15 residues. After removal of 0 bases from V and 3 bases from J, the junction contained 4 bases not matched to a gene. DNA of the CDR3: TGCGCCAGCAGCCAAGATAGCGGGGATTACTACGAGCAGTACTTC. Translation gives CASSQDSGDYYEQYF.

This clone has a single count. The rearrangement joins TRBV9 to TRBJ2-1; the D call may be TRBD1 or TRBD2 (6 bases each). There are 15 residues in the CDR3. The V and J ends lost 3 bases and 8 bases respectively, with 18 bases between them. CDR1 SGDLS and CDR2 YYNGEE come from the germline V gene. Here the CDR3 DNA reads TGTGCCAGCAGCGAAGGGGGGAACTCTGGGGATGAGCAGTTCTTC. The encoded protein is CASSEGGNSGDEQFF.

The gene calls are TRBV9 and TRBJ1-1; tentatively, D is TRBD1 (5 bases). Germline assignment: CDR1 SGDLS and CDR2 YYNGEE. The CDR3 sequence is 15 residues long. V was trimmed by 4 bases and J by 1 base, leaving 14 bases between them. The CDR3 DNA sequence: TGTGCCAGCAGCCCTGGGGCAGTGGCGAACACTGAAGCTTTCTTT. Translated, it gives CASSPGAVANTEAFF.

This clone showed up just a few times. The chain recombines TRBV28 with TRBJ2-2; perhaps TRBD2 as D (6 bases). V was shortened by 6 bases and J by 8 bases, with 19 bases between the two germline ends. Germline CDR1 is MDHEN and CDR2 is SYDVKM. There are 15 residues in the CDR3. The CDR3 loop is CASRHRSGGPGELFF. The DNA for the CDR3 is TGTGCCAGCAGACACCGGTCCGGGGGTCCGGGGGAGCTGTTTTTT.

Points on this clone: This may come from a read error, since a much larger clone is one base off. The rearrangement uses TRBV7-3 and TRBJ1-2; D possibly corresponds to TRBD1 (6 bases). Germline lookup yields CDR1 SGHTA and CDR2 FQGTGA. This CDR3 is built from 13 residues. V gave up 2 bases and J gave up 2 bases, with 6 bases separating them. The CDR3 bases are TGTGCCAGCAGCTTACAGGGGAACTATGGCTACACCTTC. Translated, it gives CASSLQGNYGYTF.

The J gene is TRBJ2-1, the V gene TRBV10-3; TRBD2 matches 7 bases. V shed 10 bases, J shed 5 bases, and the junction held 20 bases outside the gene matches. Germline CDR1 ENHRY, CDR2 SYGVKD. This CDR3 spans 17 amino acids. CDR3 sequence reads: CANSRTSGISRDNEQFF. CDR3 coding DNA: TGTGCCAACTCCAGGACCAGCGGGATTAGTAGGGACAATGAGCAGTTCTTC.

As to this clone: Only one base separates this from a far larger clonotype, so it likely reflects a read error. The chain uses TRBV7-9 and TRBJ1-4, with a weak D call TRBD1 (5 bases). Germline CDR1 SEHNR, CDR2 FQNEAQ (reference sequence). Trimming cost V 4 bases and J 8 bases, with 11 bases left between them. The CDR3 loop spans 13 amino acids. The CDR3 region is CASSSGWGEKLFF. Written as DNA, the CDR3 is TGTGCCAGCAGCTCCGGGTGGGGGGAAAAACTGTTTTTT.

The DNA of the CDR3 is TGTGCCAGCTCACAACTGACAGGCGACAATGAGCAGTTCTTC. Amino acid sequence: CASSQLTGDNEQFF. This rearrangement joins TRBV18 to TRBJ2-1; D is possibly TRBD1 (6 bases). Trimming took 4 bases from V and 5 from J, leaving 12 bases between them. There are 14 residues in the CDR3. Germline CDR1 is KGHSH and CDR2 is LQKENI.

V gene TRBV7-3 combines with J gene TRBJ2-5; 12 bases are a match to TRBD1. Germline assignment: CDR1 SGHTA and CDR2 FQGTGA. The CDR3 covers 16 residues. Losses at the gene ends were 2 bases for V and 5 bases for J; bases not matched to a gene: 6. CDR3 sequence: CASSLEGQGARETQYF. The DNA for the CDR3 is TGTGCCAGCAGCTTAGAGGGACAGGGGGCGCGGGAGACCCAGTACTTC.

The V gene is TRBV6-1, the J gene TRBJ2-7; D is possibly TRBD1 (5 bases). This CDR3 is built from 14 residues. V lost 1 base and J lost 4, with 11 bases in between. Germline V lookup: CDR1 MNHNS, CDR2 SASEGT. The CDR3, as DNA: TGTGCCAGCAGTGAAGGCGTCAGGGCGTACGAGCAGTACTTC. Amino acids: CASSEGVRAYEQYF.

The V and J genes are TRBV27 and TRBJ1-6; D is unresolved. In germline, CDR1 is MNHEY, CDR2 SMNVEV (reference sequence). The CDR3 runs to 11 residues. V lost 6 bases, J lost 8 bases, and 5 bases lay in between. Here the CDR3 DNA reads TGTGCCAGCAGGGATTATTCACCCCTCCACTTT. It codes for CASRDYSPLHF.

This chain joins TRBV28 and TRBJ1-4, with a weak D call TRBD1 (5 bases). The V gene lost 3 bases and the J gene lost 0 bases, with 17 bases spanning the gap. The CDR3 runs 18 residues. Germline CDR1 is MDHEN and CDR2 is SYDVKM. The CDR3 nucleotides are TGTGCCAGCAGTTTGGGGGGGTTTGGGATTGCAACTAATGAAAAACTGTTTTTT. This sequence encodes CASSLGGFGIATNEKLFF.

This rearrangement joins TRBV18 to TRBJ1-3; 7 bases fit TRBD1. The CDR3 length is 13 residues. Germline CDR1 is KGHSH and CDR2 is LQKENI. Trimming at V came to 3 bases and at J to 6 bases, leaving 2 bases not matched to a gene. The CDR3 region is CASSPDRLNTIYF. Written as DNA, the CDR3 is TGTGCCAGCTCACCGGACAGGCTAAACACCATATATTTT.

This clone has a handful of counts. The chain couples TRBV9 to TRBJ2-1, with D maybe TRBD2 (6 bases). The CDR3 runs to 15 residues. Trimming took off 4 bases at V and 5 bases at J, with 16 bases between the two ends. Germline lookup yields CDR1 SGDLS and CDR2 YYNGEE. CDR3 sequence reads: CASSPRLDADNEQFF. For the CDR3, the DNA is TGTGCCAGCAGCCCCCGACTAGACGCCGACAATGAGCAGTTCTTC.

The genes are TRBV11-2 and TRBJ2-7; perhaps TRBD2 as D (5 bases). This CDR3 has 14 amino acids. CDR1 and CDR2 from the germline V gene are SGHAT and FQNNGV. The V end was cut by 4 bases, the J end by 3 bases, with 13 bases between. The CDR3 sequence: CASSSPRTFYEQYF. The CDR3 DNA is TGTGCCAGCAGCTCGCCTCGGACTTTCTACGAGCAGTACTTC.

Remarks on this clone: Being one base from a much bigger clone, this may be a read error. The CDR3: CAWSNGGNKPQHF. CDR3 sequence (DNA): TGTGCCTGGAGCAACGGGGGCAATAAGCCCCAGCATTTT. This chain links TRBV30 with TRBJ1-5; a possible D gene is TRBD1 (6 bases). This CDR3 has 13 residues. CDR1 is GTSNPN, CDR2 SVGIG, per germline (reference sequence).

The chain links TRBV27 to TRBJ2-5, with no clear D. Germline V gives CDR1 MNHEY, CDR2 SMNVEV (reference sequence). With 0 bases removed from V and 4 bases from J, the gap between germline ends came to 6 bases. This CDR3 contains 13 residues. CDR3 residues: CASSLSIIETQYF. The DNA of the CDR3 is TGTGCCAGCAGTTTATCGATAATAGAGACCCAGTACTTC.

This clone was observed a few times. The genes are TRBV5-1 and TRBJ2-7, with 10 bases fitting TRBD2. CDR1 and CDR2 (germline): SGHRS, YFSETQ. This CDR3 is 14 amino acids long. The ends lost 3 bases at V and 7 bases at J; junction bases unmatched: 7. CDR3 protein: CASSWASGSREQYF. As DNA, the CDR3 is TGCGCCAGCAGCTGGGCTAGCGGGAGTAGGGAGCAGTACTTC.

The V gene is TRBV2, the J gene TRBJ2-3, with TRBD2 identical over 9 bases. Losses at the gene ends were 6 bases for V and 2 bases for J; bases not matched to a gene: 6. The CDR3 is 15 residues long. Germline V gene sequence: CDR1 SNHLY, CDR2 FYNNEI. CDR3 DNA sequence: TGTGCCAGCAGACCCGGGACTAGCCCCACAGATACGCAGTATTTT. It is translated as CASRPGTSPTDTQYF.

The chain links TRBV21-1 to TRBJ2-7; the listed D gene, TRBD1, was not tested against the DNA. TRBV21-1 is a documented pseudogene. This CDR3 is built from 12 residues. The CDR3 bases are TGTGCCGCCTCAGATATTGACTACGAGCAGTACTTC. The encoded protein is CAASDIDYEQYF.